These 7 T cell receptor beta chains were sequenced from one sample in a study of T cells in Graves' hyperthyroidism and ophthalmopathy. Amplified regions were TCR beta CDR3 sequences from RNA transcripts. During a first-round RT-PCR of the TCR CDR3, the HTBI primer set was used. TCRdb re-analysed the multiplex PCR reads in MiXCR, keeping a single row per CDR3 protein. This table has about 640,000 distinct CDR3 sequences, 45% appearing once. Sequencing was performed on peripheral blood or thyroid tissue (not recorded which). The receptor set was obtained from an adult man with Graves' disease, either hyperthyroidism or ophthalmopathy (not recorded which).

This rearrangement joins TRBV20-1 to TRBJ1-2, with 9 bases aligning to TRBD1. CDR3 length: 13 amino acids. J gave up 7 bases and V 3 bases, and 6 bases lay outside the gene matches. The germline gives CDR1 DFQATT, CDR2 SNEGSKA (reference sequence). The CDR3 loop is CSARPRDRVGYTF. DNA of the CDR3: TGCAGTGCTAGGCCCAGGGACAGGGTTGGCTACACCTTC.

The chain employs TRBV2 and TRBJ2-7; D unclear. The length of the CDR3 is 12 residues. The germline V gene has CDR1 SNHLY and CDR2 FYNNEI. The germline V and J ends were trimmed by 5 bases and 8 bases, with 13 bases remaining between them. As DNA, the CDR3 is TGTGCCAGCAGTTCCCGAGCCCTCCAGCAGTACTTC. It is translated as CASSSRALQQYF.

V gene TRBV12-3 or TRBV12-4 combines with J gene TRBJ1-5; 8 nucleotides line up with TRBD1. V shed 3 bases and J 2 bases; nucleotides not matched to a gene: 3. The CDR3 sequence is 15 residues long. This chain's CDR3 is CASSFLGQGNQPQHF. CDR3 sequence (DNA): TGTGCCAGCAGTTTCCTGGGACAGGGCAATCAGCCCCAGCATTTT.

In this sample, this clonotype turned up a few times. The rearrangement joins TRBV7-9 to TRBJ1-1; 7 positions agree with TRBD1. V lost 7 bases, J lost 0 bases, and 14 bases stayed unmatched. The length of the CDR3 is 17 residues. Germline CDR1 reads SEHNR; CDR2 reads FQNEAQ (reference sequence). CDR3 sequence (DNA): TGTGCCAGCACCTCCCTGCTTCGGACAGGAATGAACACTGAAGCTTTCTTT. Translated, it gives CASTSLLRTGMNTEAFF. The complete variable domain, with remaining parts taken from reference TRBV7-9 and TRBJ1-1, reads DTGVSQNPRHKITKRGQNVTFRCDPISEHNRLYWYRQTLGQGPEFLTYFQNEAQLEKSRLLSDRFSAERPKGSFSTLEIQRTEQGDSAMYLCASTSLLRTGMNTEAFFGQGTRLTVV.

The V and J genes are TRBV29-1 and TRBJ1-1; D gene uncertain. The CDR3 has 12 residues. The ends were cut back, 2 bases at V and 2 bases at J, with 6 bases in the middle. In germline, CDR1 is SQVTM, CDR2 ANQGSEA. The CDR3 reads CSVETANTEAFF. The CDR3 DNA reads as TGCAGCGTTGAAACGGCCAACACTGAAGCTTTCTTT.

The CDR3 here is CASNADRGDYEQYF. CDR3 DNA sequence: TGTGCCAGCAACGCAGACAGGGGGGACTACGAGCAGTACTTC. This chain links TRBV7-9 with TRBJ2-7, with 9 bases that match TRBD1. The CDR3 length is 14 residues. Trimming removed 7 bases from V and 3 bases from J; junction bases left unmatched: 7. CDR1 is SEHNR, CDR2 FQNEAQ, per germline (reference sequence).

This clonotype was seen a single time. The rearrangement joins TRBV7-9 to TRBJ2-2; 8 bases align to TRBD1. The CDR3 covers 15 residues. J lost 6 bases, V lost 4 bases, and 7 bases had no gene match. Germline loops: CDR1 SEHNR, CDR2 FQNEAQ (reference sequence). CDR3 in amino acids: CASSSPGTGAGELFF. CDR3 in DNA: TGTGCCAGCAGCTCCCCCGGGACAGGAGCCGGGGAGCTGTTTTTT.